The entry that follows covers one TCR beta chain sequence. These data come from a study of blood T cell repertoires in COVID-19. Study-wide context: Sources were T cells, B-cell-depleted T cells, or PBMCs; the material itself was cDNA or gDNA.

Clones were sequenced by immunoSEQ multiplex PCR, and TCRdb holds only the in-frame ones, with some missing. The sample includes about 240,000 clones, around 86% of them seen just once. This CDR3 has 15 residues. The V and J ends lost 1 base and 4 bases, in that order; junction bases with no gene match: 3. Germline V gives CDR1 SNHLY, CDR2 FYNNEI. Sequenced: peripheral blood. The V gene is TRBV2, the J gene TRBJ2-1, with TRBD2 matching 8 bases. The receptor was derived from a man aged 30-40 years who had recovered from COVID-19. The CDR3 protein is CASSEVAGGYNEQFF. The CDR3 coding sequence is TGTGCCAGCAGTGAAGTCGCGGGGGGTTACAATGAGCAGTTCTTC.